This is a list of T cell receptor beta chains from one sample in a study of T-cell reconstitution after alpha-beta-depleted transplantation in children. One entry per CDR3 protein results from TCRdb running MiXCR on the PCR reads. The data hold 90,000 to 100,000 distinct CDR3 sequences, with 20% to 25% observed a single time. Material: PBMCs, obtained before TCRalphabeta/CD19-depleted stem cell transplant. Receptors were obtained from a boy aged 2 to 10 with acute lymphoblastic leukemia, due to receive a stem cell transplant. CDR3s include the opening cysteine and the closing phenylalanine or tryptophan. D genes are given only for firm matches. A clone size is listed for some rows: how often the clone was seen (once, few, many), or a class if it is expanded.

clone_size,v_call,d_call,j_call,cdr3_aa
few,TRBV14,NA,TRBJ1-5,CASSQDIGRYNQPQHF
few,TRBV20-1,TRBD2,TRBJ2-1,CSARELAGDVFSNEQFF
many,TRBV7-2,NA,TRBJ2-1,CASSSTGIGEQFF
few,TRBV4-1,NA,TRBJ1-2,CASSQVIVRGYGYTF
few,TRBV5-4,NA,TRBJ1-5,CASSVGSNQPQHF
NA,TRBV7-2,NA,TRBJ2-3,CASSLGGRPTDTQYF
NA,TRBV27,NA,TRBJ2-1,CASSAPDRSKMREQFF
NA,TRBV11-3,NA,TRBJ2-1,CASSLESSIGNEQFF
NA,TRBV20-1,NA,TRBJ2-3,CSAPRGGSRADTQYF
NA,TRBV5-1,NA,TRBJ2-3,CASSFKGFTDTQYF
NA,TRBV7-8,TRBD1,TRBJ1-1,CASSLQGAPSEAFF
few,TRBV5-1,NA,TRBJ2-2,CASSLSRVDGELFF
few,TRBV24-1,NA,TRBJ2-5,CATSDRYRSQTQYF
few,TRBV4-2,NA,TRBJ2-1,CASSPGSSYNEQFF
NA,TRBV7-2,NA,TRBJ1-1,CASSLRGLNTEAFF
few,TRBV12-3/TRBV12-4,TRBD2,TRBJ2-1,CASKGSGSPSYNEQFF
NA,TRBV7-2,NA,TRBJ2-1,CASSLKFEATGANEQFF
NA,TRBV20-1,NA,TRBJ1-4,CSATSGRTNEKLFF
NA,TRBV7-2,NA,TRBJ2-2,CASRSSTGELFF
NA,TRBV11-2,NA,TRBJ1-6,CASSLLGGGPEFPLHF
many,TRBV3-1,NA,TRBJ2-1,CASSQDVLAYNEQFF
NA,TRBV5-6,NA,TRBJ2-5,CASSTLVTGGPETQYF
NA,TRBV6-4,NA,TRBJ2-1,CASSETESPYNEQFF
NA,TRBV28,NA,TRBJ1-4,CASSLDAEGSKLFF
NA,TRBV12-3/TRBV12-4,TRBD2,TRBJ2-2,CASSLTSGSGTGELFF
NA,TRBV2,NA,TRBJ2-5,CASTTRFGTQYF
NA,TRBV27,TRBD2,TRBJ2-1,CASRLAGGSYNEQFF
large,TRBV15,NA,TRBJ2-1,CATSTHAGEEQFF